This T cell receptor (beta chain) emerged from a study of blood T cell repertoires in COVID-19. Study-level background: Italy, Spain and the United States were the sources of the convalescent and acute COVID-19 samples. PBMCs, B-cell-depleted T cells, or T cells were the source of the cDNA or gDNA that made up the material.

Assay: immunoSEQ multiplex PCR; the TCRdb copy retains only in-frame clones and omits some. The sample includes roughly 200,000 clones, about 80% of them seen just once. Germline V gives CDR1 MDHEN, CDR2 SYDVKM. Trimming at V came to 5 bases and at J to 1 base, leaving 8 bases not matched to a gene. This CDR3 contains 17 residues. This sequence was found in an elderly woman with COVID-19, enrolled during active disease. V and J are TRBV28 and TRBJ1-1, with 12 bases lining up with TRBD1. Specimen: peripheral blood. This chain's CDR3 is CASSRWDRGRGNTEAFF. The CDR3 bases are TGTGCCAGCAGTCGATGGGACAGGGGGCGAGGGAACACTGAAGCTTTCTTT.